The clone carrying this T cell receptor (beta chain) has a handful of counts. The antigen is not known. The sample comes from a study of regulatory T cells in long-lasting Graves disease. Whole-study context: Over 5 years of antithyroid drugs with positive TSH receptor antibodies was taken to mean persistent Graves' disease.

Study findings and constraints: Among samples with persistent disease, TRBV28, TRBJ1-2 and TRBJ2-5 were favored. Since the sample size was small, accuracy may have been reduced.

The CDR3 runs to 16 residues. V lost 3 bases and J 6 bases, leaving 17 bases between the germline ends. The germline V gene encodes CDR1 MNHEY and CDR2 SMNVEV (reference sequence). Time point denoted: persistent/refractory GD, antithyroid drugs over 5 years with positive TRAb. Scientists built the TCR library using RNA that was extracted from PBMCs. Doctors identified Graves' disease using the American Thyroid Association guidelines. iRepertoire HTBI primers and Arm-PCR of CDR3 regions built TCR beta libraries. TCRdb itself ran the multiplex PCR reads through MiXCR, one entry per CDR3 protein. This table has 400,000 or so distinct CDR3 sequences, roughly a quarter appearing once.

V usage is TRBV27 and J usage is TRBJ2-2; TRBD2 is a possible D gene (6 bases). This sequence originates from a female donor with Graves disease. Sequencing used peripheral blood mononuclear cells (PBMCs), obtained when the disease was refractory, from a patient treated with antithyroid drugs. The CDR3 nucleotides read TGTGCCAGCAGTTTTCTTGCGGGATCGGGGCCCGGGGAGCTGTTTTTT. Translating it yields CASSFLAGSGPGELFF.